The sample holds one count of the clone carrying this T cell receptor beta chain. Sequencing was performed with immunoSEQ multiplex PCR; in TCRdb, only in-frame clones are kept and a portion is missing. The repertoire includes over 400,000 clones, 85% to 90% of them detected once, and around 8% sits in the top ten. The data stem from a study of blood T cell repertoires in COVID-19. Across the whole study: T cells, B-cell-depleted T cells, or PBMCs provided the cDNA or gDNA that served as material.

This CDR3 is 13 amino acids long. CDR1 is SGHAT, CDR2 FQNNGV, per germline. V dropped 5 bases and J dropped 3; count of bases not matched to a gene: 4. The Seattle patients joined while their infection was active and were tracked longitudinally afterward. The clonotype was recovered from a woman in her 50s with COVID-19, enrolled during active disease. The source material was peripheral blood. This chain connects TRBV11-2 to TRBJ2-7, with TRBD1 matching over 7 bases. The CDR3 nucleotides are TGTGCCAGCAGCCGGGACAGCATCTACGAGCAGTACTTC. Translated: CASSRDSIYEQYF.